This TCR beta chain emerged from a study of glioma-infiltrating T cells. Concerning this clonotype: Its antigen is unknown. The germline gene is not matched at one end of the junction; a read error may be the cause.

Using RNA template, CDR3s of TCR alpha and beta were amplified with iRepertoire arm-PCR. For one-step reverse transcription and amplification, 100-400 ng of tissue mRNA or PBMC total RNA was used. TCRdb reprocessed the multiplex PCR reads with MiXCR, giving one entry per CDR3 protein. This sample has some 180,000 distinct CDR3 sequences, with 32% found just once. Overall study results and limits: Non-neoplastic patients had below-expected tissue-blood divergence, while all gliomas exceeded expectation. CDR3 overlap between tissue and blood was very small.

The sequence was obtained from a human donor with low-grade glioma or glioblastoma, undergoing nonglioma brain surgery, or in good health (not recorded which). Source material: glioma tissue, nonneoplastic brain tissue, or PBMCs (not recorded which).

CDR3 protein: CASSLGGGGQFNQPHHF. The CDR3 DNA reads as TGTGCCAGCAGCTTAGGTGGGGGTGGGCAATTCAATCAGCCCCATCATTTT. The gene calls are TRBV7-2 and TRBJ1-5; a possible D gene is TRBD1 (5 bases). CDR1 is SGHTA and CDR2 is FQGNSA in the germline V gene. This CDR3 region has 17 residues.